This is a list of T cell receptor beta chains from one sample in a study of T-cell reconstitution after alpha-beta-depleted transplantation in children. TCRdb processed the PCR reads anew with MiXCR; each CDR3 protein has one entry. Of around 76,000 distinct CDR3 sequences in the sample, approximately 18% were seen once. The sequencing used PBMCs, mostly from graft donor cells, collected 360 days after TCRalphabeta/CD19-depleted stem cell transplant. The source is a male patient aged 2-9 years who had a stem cell transplant for acute lymphoblastic leukemia, so the T cells may come from the graft donor. The CDR3 runs from the conserved cysteine through the conserved F or W. D genes are given only for firm matches. Clone size is stated in some rows and not others, as once, few, many or a class when expanded.

CDR3nt: TGTGCCAGCAGTTATTCCAGGGGACTCTACAATGAGCAGTTCTTC; CDR3aa: CASSYSRGLYNEQFF; d_gene: NA; j_gene: TRBJ2-1; v_gene: TRBV6-5; abundance: few
CDR3nt: TGTGCCAGCAGCCAGGGACAGGGAATGTACAATGAGCAGTTCTTC; CDR3aa: CASSQGQGMYNEQFF; d_gene: TRBD1; j_gene: TRBJ2-1; v_gene: TRBV7-6; abundance: NA
CDR3nt: TGTGCCAGCAGTTACTCGAGGAGTTCTGGGGCCAACGTCCTGACTTTC; CDR3aa: CASSYSRSSGANVLTF; d_gene: NA; j_gene: TRBJ2-6; v_gene: TRBV6-5; abundance: few
CDR3nt: TGTGCCAGCAGCCCGCCGACACACCCCTACGAGCAGTACTTC; CDR3aa: CASSPPTHPYEQYF; d_gene: NA; j_gene: TRBJ2-7; v_gene: TRBV3-1; abundance: NA
CDR3nt: TGCGCCAGCAGCAACCAAGGAAGCGGGAGGGCCGACAATGAGCAGTTCTTC; CDR3aa: CASSNQGSGRADNEQFF; d_gene: TRBD2; j_gene: TRBJ2-1; v_gene: TRBV4-1; abundance: few
CDR3nt: TGTGCCAGCAGCTTAGTGGCTAGCGGGAGGGCCCAAGACACAGATACGCAGTATTTT; CDR3aa: CASSLVASGRAQDTDTQYF; d_gene: TRBD2; j_gene: TRBJ2-3; v_gene: TRBV11-2; abundance: few
CDR3nt: TGTGCCAGCAGTCCCAGGACAGGGGGATCATCTGAAGCTTTCTTT; CDR3aa: CASSPRTGGSSEAFF; d_gene: TRBD1; j_gene: TRBJ1-1; v_gene: TRBV12-3/TRBV12-4; abundance: few
CDR3nt: TGCGCCAGCAGCCAAGAGCCATGGGGCGGCGAGCAGTACTTC; CDR3aa: CASSQEPWGGEQYF; d_gene: NA; j_gene: TRBJ2-7; v_gene: TRBV4-1; abundance: NA
CDR3nt: TGTGCCAGCAGCGCCACCCACAGGGAATCTACCTATGGCTACACCTTC; CDR3aa: CASSATHRESTYGYTF; d_gene: NA; j_gene: TRBJ1-2; v_gene: TRBV7-9; abundance: many
CDR3nt: TGTGCCAGCAGCTTACATTATCGGGACAAGGTGCAGTATTTT; CDR3aa: CASSLHYRDKVQYF; d_gene: NA; j_gene: TRBJ2-3; v_gene: TRBV7-9; abundance: NA
CDR3nt: TGTGCCAGCAAACAGGGGGCGGAAGGCACTGAAGCTTTCTTT; CDR3aa: CASKQGAEGTEAFF; d_gene: TRBD1; j_gene: TRBJ1-1; v_gene: TRBV5-4; abundance: NA
CDR3nt: TGCGCCAGCAGCATCGGGACAGCAGTTTATGGCTACACCTTC; CDR3aa: CASSIGTAVYGYTF; d_gene: TRBD1; j_gene: TRBJ1-2; v_gene: TRBV5-1; abundance: NA